This TCR beta chain was sequenced in a study of long-term antiretroviral therapy in people with HIV. General observations from the study: The clones with expansion before ART were dominant in the repertoire at all time points. Transplant-donor-level diversity was not reached after ART, though diversity increased. The study found narrower CDR3 length ranges in HIV repertoires than in controls.

The CDR3 has 14 amino acids. V lost 2 bases to trimming and J lost 10 bases, with 17 bases between them. Looked up from germline, CDR1 is SGHDN and CDR2 is FVKESK. As to this clone: Its specificity is unknown.

The authors ran the immunoSEQ assay, v3.0, at survey level. Sequencing aimed at roughly 40,000-55,000 T-cell genomes per sample. Data came from immunoSEQ multiplex PCR; TCRdb stores just in-frame clones and leaves some out. Of tens of thousands of clones in the sample, more than 75% are singletons; the top ten hold 4.8%. The TCR originated in a woman in her twenties or thirties with HIV. The chain combines TRBV14 with TRBJ1-1; a weak D match, TRBD1 (5 bases). The sample in question was unsorted PBMCs, obtained 2.8 years before starting antiretroviral therapy. Here the CDR3 DNA reads TGTGCCAGCAGCCAAAATGGGGGTGCTAGCGGAGCTTTCTTT. This codes for CASSQNGGASGAFF. Based on the CDR3 plus reference TRBV14 and TRBJ1-1, the full variable domain is EAGVTQFPSHSVIEKGQTVTLRCDPISGHDNLYWYRRVMGKEIKFLLHFVKESKQDESGMPNNRFLAERTGGTYSTLKVQPAELEDSGVYFCASSQNGGASGAFFGQGTRLTVV.